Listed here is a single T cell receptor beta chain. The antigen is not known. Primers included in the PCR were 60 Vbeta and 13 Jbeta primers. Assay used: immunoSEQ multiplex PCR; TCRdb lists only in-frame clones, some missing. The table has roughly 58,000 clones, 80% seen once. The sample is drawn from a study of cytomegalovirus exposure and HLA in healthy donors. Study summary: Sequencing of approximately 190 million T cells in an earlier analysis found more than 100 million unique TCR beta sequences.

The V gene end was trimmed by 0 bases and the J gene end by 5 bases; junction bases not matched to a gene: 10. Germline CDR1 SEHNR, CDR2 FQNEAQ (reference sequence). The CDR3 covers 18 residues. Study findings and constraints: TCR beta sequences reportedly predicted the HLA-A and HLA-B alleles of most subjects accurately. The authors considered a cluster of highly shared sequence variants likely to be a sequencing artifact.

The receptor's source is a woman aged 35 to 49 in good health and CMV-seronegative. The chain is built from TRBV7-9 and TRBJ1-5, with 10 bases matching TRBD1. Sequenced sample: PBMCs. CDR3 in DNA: TGTGCCAGCAGCTTAGCCCCTAAGGGACAGGGGCAGGATCAGCCCCAGCATTTT. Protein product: CASSLAPKGQGQDQPQHF.